One and the same sample provided the 28 T cell receptor beta chains below, sequenced in a study of OX40 agonist ivuxolimab in advanced cancers. Only in-frame clones appear in the TCRdb table, and some are missing; sequencing was by immunoSEQ multiplex PCR. The sample yields around 60,000 clones, under 95% seen once. The input for sequencing was CD4+ or CD8+ T cells sorted from blood, taken in a trial of the OX40 agonist ivuxolimab. These receptors were obtained from an adult with an advanced solid tumor such as melanoma, head and neck, liver or kidney cancer.

This chain connects TRBV10-3 to TRBJ2-1; TRBD2 matches at 9 bases. Germline assignment: CDR1 ENHRY and CDR2 SYGVKD. The CDR3 totals 15 residues. J was trimmed by 7 bases and V by 2 bases; bases with no gene match: 6. CDR3 bases: TGTGCCATCAGTGAGCGGTTAGCGGGAGTGAATGAGCAGTTCTTC. It specifies CAISERLAGVNEQFF.

In this sample, this clone turned up once. The chain combines TRBV7-9 with TRBJ1-2, with D hard to call. Looked up from germline, CDR1 is SEHNR and CDR2 is FQNEAQ (reference sequence). The CDR3 sequence is 14 residues long. Between the trimmed V and J ends, which lost 1 base and 2 bases, there was a span of 8 bases. CDR3 DNA sequence: TGTGCCAGCAGCTTAGGCGGGGAGAACTATGGCTACACCTTC. It encodes CASSLGGENYGYTF. Full variable domain (outside the CDR3, taken from reference TRBV7-9 and TRBJ1-2): DTGVSQNPRHKITKRGQNVTFRCDPISEHNRLYWYRQTLGQGPEFLTYFQNEAQLEKSRLLSDRFSAERPKGSFSTLEIQRTEQGDSAMYLCASSLGGENYGYTFGSGTRLTVV.

The chain couples TRBV11-3 to TRBJ2-7, with 9 bases fitting TRBD2. The V and J ends lost 8 bases and 3 bases, in that order; junction bases with no gene match: 5. The CDR3 has 13 amino acids. CDR1 SGHNT and CDR2 YENEEA come from the germline V gene. CDR3 nucleotide sequence: TGTGCCAGCTCTAGTAGCGGGAGCTACGAGCAGTACTTC. Protein: CASSSSGSYEQYF.

This rearrangement joins TRBV27 to TRBJ1-5; no reliable D call. This CDR3 has 14 amino acids. CDR1 is MNHEY and CDR2 is SMNVEV in the germline V gene (reference sequence). The V gene lost 5 bases and the J gene lost 2 bases, with 10 bases spanning the gap. The CDR3, as DNA: TGTGCCAGCAGTAAGGACCGGGGCAATCAGCCCCAGCATTTT. Residues: CASSKDRGNQPQHF.

The gene calls are TRBV5-1 and TRBJ2-1; 9 bases match TRBD1. The J segment lost 6 bases and the V segment lost 3 bases, leaving 7 bases of the junction unmatched. Germline CDR1 SGHRS, CDR2 YFSETQ. The CDR3 contains 15 residues. The CDR3: CASSSRDREGNEQFF. CDR3 nucleotides: TGCGCCAGCAGCTCCCGGGACAGGGAAGGCAATGAGCAGTTCTTC.

This chain connects TRBV7-9 to TRBJ2-2; D might be TRBD2 (6 bases). From germline, CDR1 is SEHNR and CDR2 FQNEAQ (reference sequence). V was trimmed by 7 bases and J by 2 bases, leaving 11 bases between them. The CDR3 spans 14 residues. The CDR3 spells CASKGEVNTGELFF. In DNA, the CDR3 is TGTGCCAGCAAAGGGGAGGTTAACACCGGGGAGCTGTTTTTT.

To note about this clone: A read error may account for a junction end that differs from germline. V gene TRBV7-6 combines with J gene TRBJ2-7, with a weak D call TRBD2 (7 bases). The CDR3 is 13 residues long. From germline, CDR1 is SGHVS and CDR2 FNYEAQ. The CDR3 loop is CASSSNAAGGGHF. DNA of the CDR3: TGTGCCAGCAGCTCGAACGCGGCTGGGGGGGGGCACTTC. Full variable domain (missing parts from reference TRBV7-6 and TRBJ2-7): GAGVSQSPRYKVTKRGQDVALRCDPISGHVSLYWYRQALGQGPEFLTYFNYEAQQDKSGLPNDRFSAERPEGSISTLTIQRTEQRDSAMYRCASSSNAAGGGHFGPGTRLTVT.

The chain recombines TRBV18 with TRBJ2-3, with D tentatively TRBD2 (5 bases). The germline V and J ends were trimmed by 2 bases and 6 bases, with 15 bases remaining between them. This CDR3 is built from 15 residues. Germline assignment: CDR1 KGHSH and CDR2 LQKENI. The CDR3 DNA reads as TGTGCCAGCTCACCAACGTCCTCCGGGGTTGATACGCAGTATTTT. Amino acid sequence: CASSPTSSGVDTQYF. Full variable domain (outside the CDR3, taken from reference TRBV18 and TRBJ2-3): NAGVMQNPRHLVRRRGQEARLRCSPMKGHSHVYWYRQLPEEGLKFMVYLQKENIIDESGMPKERFSAEFPKEGPSILRIQQVVRGDSAAYFCASSPTSSGVDTQYFGPGTRLTVL.

Here the CDR3 DNA reads TGTGCCAGCAGCCTGGGGGCCTTGAGTGGCTATGGCTACACCTTC. Encoded protein: CASSLGALSGYGYTF. The genes are TRBV6-7 and TRBJ1-2; a weak D match, TRBD1 (6 bases). TRBV6-7 is flagged as an ORF with uncertain function. The V and J ends lost 6 bases and 4 bases respectively, with 18 bases between them. The CDR3 loop spans 15 amino acids.

The chain is built from TRBV5-1 and TRBJ2-5; D remains ambiguous. V lost 0 bases and J lost 1, with 25 bases in between. This CDR3 is 20 amino acids long. The V gene's germline CDR1 is SGHRS and CDR2 YFSETQ. Here the CDR3 reads CASSLARMPADPLIQETQYF. DNA of the CDR3: TGCGCCAGCAGCTTGGCACGGATGCCCGCGGATCCACTCATCCAAGAGACCCAGTACTTC.

The V call is TRBV7-8, the J call TRBJ1-2; D might be TRBD1 (6 bases). This CDR3 contains 13 residues. V was trimmed by 1 base and J by 8 bases, leaving 11 bases between them. CDR1 SGHVS and CDR2 FQNEAQ come from the germline V gene. Written as DNA, the CDR3 is TGTGCCAGCAGCTTAGACAGGGTGGGAGGCTACACCTTC. Encoded protein: CASSLDRVGGYTF.

This rearrangement joins TRBV27 to TRBJ2-5; possibly TRBD1 for D (5 bases). Trimming shortened V by 6 bases and J by 6 bases, and 11 bases separated the two germline ends. Germline CDR1 MNHEY, CDR2 SMNVEV (reference sequence). The length of the CDR3 is 12 residues. The CDR3 sequence: CASSGQGKTQYF. Here the CDR3 DNA reads TGTGCCAGCAGCGGTCAGGGAAAGACCCAGTACTTC.

This clone came up once. CDR3 nucleotide sequence: TGCAGCGTGACGGACACGAGCTCTGGAAACACCATATATTTT. This sequence encodes CSVTDTSSGNTIYF. J is TRBJ1-3 and V is TRBV29-1, with D possibly being TRBD1 (5 bases). The CDR3 covers 14 residues. The germline CDR1 and CDR2 sequences are SQVTM and ANQGSEA. V was cut by 6 bases and J by 0 bases, with 12 bases left in between. Supplemented by reference TRBV29-1 and TRBJ1-3, the full variable domain reads SAVISQKPSRDICQRGTSLTIQCQVDSQVTMMFWYRQQPGQSLTLIATANQGSEATYESGFVIDKFPISRPNLTFSTLTVSNMSPEDSSIYLCSVTDTSSGNTIYFGEGSWLTVV.

The rearrangement joins TRBV30 to TRBJ1-5; D might be TRBD1 (5 bases). This CDR3 has 18 amino acids. Germline V lookup: CDR1 GTSNPN, CDR2 SVGIG (reference sequence). V lost 5 bases and J 0 bases, leaving 23 bases between the germline ends. CDR3 coding DNA: TGTGCCTGGCTCATCGTGGGACGCAGGCAGGGTAGCAATCAGCCCCAGCATTTT. Its translation: CAWLIVGRRQGSNQPQHF. The entire variable domain, with the rest obtained from reference TRBV30 and TRBJ1-5, is as follows: SQTIHQWPATLVQPVGSPLSLECTVEGTSNPNLYWYRQAAGRGLQLLFYSVGIGQISSEVPQNLSASRPQDRQFILSSKKLLLSDSGFYLCAWLIVGRRQGSNQPQHFGDGTRLSIL.

This clone was observed a handful of times. The rearrangement joins TRBV13 to TRBJ2-5; D unclear. The germline V gene has CDR1 PRHDT and CDR2 FYEKMQ (reference sequence). The CDR3 totals 13 residues. The V end lost 4 bases, the J end lost 0 bases, and 6 bases lay between the germline ends. CDR3 sequence reads: CASSSRDQETQYF. The CDR3, as DNA: TGTGCCAGCAGCTCCCGGGACCAAGAGACCCAGTACTTC.

The chain joins TRBV2 to TRBJ1-5, with 9 bases lining up with TRBD1. The ends lost 7 bases at V and 7 bases at J; junction bases unmatched: 5. Germline V gene data show CDR1 as SNHLY and CDR2 as FYNNEI. CDR3 length: 13 amino acids. CDR3 nucleotides: TGTGCCAGCACGGTCGGACAGGGGCAGCCCCAGCATTTT. It translates to CASTVGQGQPQHF.

V usage is TRBV6-4 and J usage is TRBJ2-5, with D perhaps TRBD1 (5 bases). V was shortened by 2 bases and J by 2 bases, with 15 bases between the two germline ends. The germline V gene has CDR1 MRHNA and CDR2 SNTAGT. The CDR3 spans 16 residues. The CDR3 loop is CASSDVRVSSQETQYF. The CDR3, as DNA: TGTGCCAGCAGTGACGTCAGGGTGAGTTCTCAAGAGACCCAGTACTTC.

This clone was picked up a small number of times. V usage is TRBV7-2 and J usage is TRBJ2-3; 7 nucleotides match TRBD1. From germline, CDR1 is SGHTA and CDR2 FQGNSA. The J segment lost 6 bases and the V segment lost 5 bases, leaving 5 bases of the junction unmatched. The CDR3 runs 13 residues. The CDR3 region has the DNA TGTGCCAGCAGCCTCCAGGGGGTCGATACGCAGTATTTT. This translates into CASSLQGVDTQYF.

The chain carries TRBV10-3 and TRBJ1-1; D gene uncertain. Germline V CDR1 and CDR2: ENHRY, SYGVKD. Trimming removed 7 bases at V and 1 base at J, with 7 bases between. The CDR3 has 12 residues. DNA for the CDR3: TGTGCCATCAACCACGAGAACACTGAAGCTTTCTTT. Translation gives CAINHENTEAFF.

The chain links TRBV9 to TRBJ2-1; TRBD1 matches at 9 bases. The CDR3 length is 16 residues. With V trimmed by 3 bases and J by 7 bases, 11 bases remained unmatched. Germline values: CDR1 SGDLS, CDR2 YYNGEE. The CDR3 is CASSDYPGTGINEQFF. The CDR3 DNA reads TGTGCCAGCAGCGACTACCCCGGGACAGGGATTAATGAGCAGTTCTTC.

The chain joins TRBV11-2 to TRBJ1-3, with D hard to call. Trimming left V 2 bases short and J 1 base short, with 6 bases between. The CDR3 has 14 amino acids. From germline, CDR1 is SGHAT and CDR2 FQNNGV. This chain's CDR3 is CASSLLLSGNTIYF. CDR3 coding DNA: TGTGCCAGCAGCTTACTCCTTTCTGGAAACACCATATATTTT.

V gene TRBV19 combines with J gene TRBJ1-1, with a tentative D call TRBD1 (6 bases). Trimming took 3 bases from V and 0 from J, leaving 11 bases between them. The CDR3 runs to 15 residues. CDR1 is LNHDA, CDR2 SQIVND, per germline (reference sequence). Here the CDR3 reads CASSIPGVMNTEAFF. For the CDR3, the DNA is TGTGCCAGTAGTATCCCAGGGGTCATGAACACTGAAGCTTTCTTT.

CDR3 nucleotide sequence: TGTGCCTGGAGTACAGGGTCAGGAAACACCATATATTTT. It specifies CAWSTGSGNTIYF. The rearrangement uses TRBV30 and TRBJ1-3, with a weak D call TRBD1 (6 bases). CDR3 size: 13 residues. CDR1 is GTSNPN, CDR2 SVGIG, per germline (reference sequence). Trimming left V 2 bases short and J 4 bases short, with 9 bases between.

This chain's CDR3 is CASSGTSAGYEQYF. CDR3 in DNA: TGTGCCAGCAGCGGGACTAGCGCGGGGTACGAGCAGTACTTC. The V and J genes are TRBV6-5 and TRBJ2-7, with 10 bases identical to TRBD2. V was clipped by 6 bases and J by 4 bases; unmatched bases: 6. In germline, CDR1 is MNHEY, CDR2 SVGAGI. The CDR3 extends over 14 amino acids.

The rearrangement links TRBV4-2 to TRBJ1-2; no definite D call. V dropped 0 bases and J dropped 5 bases, with 10 bases sitting between them. From germline, CDR1 is LGHNA and CDR2 YNFKEQ. The CDR3 runs to 14 residues. The CDR3 sequence is CASSQEFGDYGYTF. The CDR3 bases are TGTGCCAGCAGCCAAGAATTTGGGGATTATGGCTACACCTTC.

The V gene is TRBV9, the J gene TRBJ2-7; D possibly corresponds to TRBD2 (6 bases). The germline V and J ends were trimmed by 1 base and 7 bases, with 18 bases remaining between them. This CDR3 contains 15 residues. Germline V CDR1 and CDR2: SGDLS, YYNGEE. CDR3 region: CASSVRDGGVGEQYF. For the CDR3, the DNA is TGTGCCAGCAGCGTAAGGGACGGAGGGGTGGGGGAGCAGTACTTC.

The chain is built from TRBV6-5 and TRBJ2-7, with 9 nucleotides matching TRBD2. J gave up 6 bases and V 1 base, and 10 bases lay outside the gene matches. This CDR3 spans 16 amino acids. CDR1 and CDR2 (germline): MNHEY, SVGAGI. The CDR3 DNA sequence: TGTGCCAGCAGTTACTATCGAGCGGGAGGACCAAGCGAGCAGTACTTC. It encodes CASSYYRAGGPSEQYF.

This clone was detected a few times. The chain has TRBV29-1 and TRBJ1-1, with D possibly TRBD1 on 5 matching bases. Germline V lookup: CDR1 SQVTM, CDR2 ANQGSEA. V lost 4 bases, J lost 5 bases, and 8 bases lay in between. The CDR3 runs 11 residues. The CDR3: CSVVRGTEAFF. The CDR3, as DNA: TGCAGCGTTGTTCGGGGGACTGAAGCTTTCTTT.